The 9 T cell receptor beta chains reported below all come from one sample, sequenced in a study of vaccination effects on CD4 cells after COVID-19. Clones were read by immunoSEQ multiplex PCR, and TCRdb kept only the in-frame ones, dropping some. The sample has just under 75,000 clones, around 67% seen once. Antigen specificity for these receptors is unknown. Upon completion of roughly ten days in culture, CD4+ T cells were isolated. Either the BNT162b2 or mRNA-1273 vaccine was given to participants in two doses. Sequencing used CD4+ T cells from PBMCs cultured without peptide, obtained after COVID-19 vaccination. The source of these receptors is a human donor who received a COVID-19 vaccine.

The V and J genes are TRBV20-1 and TRBJ1-2, with D possibly being TRBD1 (6 bases). Germline V CDR1 and CDR2: DFQATT, SNEGSKA (reference sequence). Trimming pared 3 bases from V and 2 bases from J, leaving 10 bases between. The CDR3 is made up of 13 amino acids. The CDR3 is CSASQRGNYGYTF. In nucleotides, the CDR3 is TGCAGTGCTAGTCAGAGGGGGAACTATGGCTACACCTTC.

The genes are TRBV6-1 and TRBJ1-1; D unresolved. The germline V and J ends were trimmed by 3 bases and 7 bases, with 9 bases remaining between them. The CDR3 is made up of 12 amino acids. The germline CDR1 and CDR2 sequences are MNHNS and SASEGT. The DNA for the CDR3 is TGTGCCAGCAGTGACCAGCCCCGTGAAGCTTTCTTT. Translated: CASSDQPREAFF.

The rearrangement uses TRBV3-1 (or the pseudogene TRBV3-2) and TRBJ1-3; TRBD1 is a possible D gene (5 bases). The germline gives CDR1 LGHDT, CDR2 YNNKEL (reference sequence). This CDR3 contains 15 residues. V lost 3 bases and J lost 4, with 13 bases in between. Here the CDR3 reads CASSQFARVGNTIYF. Written as DNA, the CDR3 is TGTGCCAGCAGCCAGTTTGCCAGGGTCGGAAACACCATATATTTT.

The chain combines TRBV6-4 with TRBJ1-2, with D possibly matching TRBD1 (5 bases). Germline V gene lookup returns CDR1 MRHNA and CDR2 SNTAGT. This CDR3 has 12 amino acids. With 6 bases removed from V and 6 bases from J, the gap between germline ends came to 11 bases. CDR3 coding DNA: TGTGCCAGCAGGGGGGAAGGGAATGGCTACACCTTC. Protein product: CASRGEGNGYTF.

This chain's CDR3 is CASSLVQANSYGYTF. The DNA for the CDR3 is TGTGCCAGCAGCTTAGTCCAGGCAAACTCCTATGGCTACACCTTC. V usage is TRBV7-2 and J usage is TRBJ1-2; D unresolved. Germline V gene sequence: CDR1 SGHTA, CDR2 FQGNSA. Trimming took 1 base from V and 4 from J, leaving 13 bases between them. The CDR3 sequence is 15 residues long. Variable domain in full (rest from reference TRBV7-2 and TRBJ1-2): GAGVSQSPSNKVTEKGKDVELRCDPISGHTALYWYRQSLGQGLEFLIYFQGNSAPDKSGLPSDRFSAERTGGSVSTLTIQRTQQEDSAVYLCASSLVQANSYGYTFGSGTRLTVV.

The chain couples TRBV28 to TRBJ2-7; the D gene is possibly TRBD1 (8 bases). The germline V gene has CDR1 MDHEN and CDR2 SYDVKM. The CDR3 has 17 amino acids. Deletions cut 6 bases from V and 0 bases from J, with 21 bases between. CDR3 in amino acids: CASSDSSGQGISYEQYV. In DNA form, the CDR3 reads TGTGCCAGCAGCGACTCTAGCGGACAGGGCATCTCCTACGAGCAGTACGTC.

This clone was seen a few times. This chain joins TRBV14 and TRBJ2-5; D ambiguous. The V end lost 0 bases, the J end lost 4 bases, and 6 bases lay between the germline ends. The CDR3 has 13 amino acids. Germline V CDR1 and CDR2: SGHDN, FVKESK. The CDR3 sequence is CASSQDMGETQYF. As DNA, the CDR3 is TGTGCCAGCAGCCAAGATATGGGAGAGACCCAGTACTTC.

The rearrangement joins TRBV12-5 to TRBJ1-4; maybe TRBD1 (5 bases). V was cut by 7 bases and J by 0 bases, with 24 bases left in between. Germline V gene sequence: CDR1 LGHNT, CDR2 FRNRAP. The CDR3 has 19 amino acids. CDR3 amino acids: CASVTNRDGILPTNEKLFF. The CDR3 DNA is TGTGCTAGTGTCACGAACCGGGACGGTATCCTCCCAACTAATGAAAAACTGTTTTTT.

The DNA of the CDR3 is TGTGCCACCAGTGGGACAGGGGGCTACACCTTC. It yields the protein CATSGTGGYTF. The genes are TRBV24-1 and TRBJ1-2; 8 nucleotides align to TRBD1. This CDR3 is 11 amino acids long. CDR1 is KGHDR, CDR2 SFDVKD, per germline. V gave up 5 bases and J gave up 8 bases; unmatched junction bases: 0.